A single sample is the source of the 24 T cell receptor beta chains below, sequenced in a study of T cells expressing NK-cell markers. TCRdb reanalyzed the 5' RACE reads, giving one entry per CDR3 protein sequence and no DNA. The listing contains under 850 distinct CDR3 sequences. Specimen: blood T cells: a sorted CD56 or NKG2C T cell subset, CD4+ or CD8+ T cells, or bulk PBMC T cells (not recorded which). These receptors came from a woman aged 45-65 years in good health.

Judged by frequency, this clonotype is medium-sized. This rearrangement joins TRBV27 to TRBJ2-1; TCRdb outputs TRBD2, but without DNA this stays unchecked. The CDR3 totals 16 residues. In germline, CDR1 is MNHEY, CDR2 SMNVEV (reference sequence). The CDR3: CASSPGREGRGNEQFF.

The chain links TRBV27 to TRBJ2-1; TCRdb names TRBD2, which stays unverified in the absence of DNA. The CDR3 length is 14 residues. CDR1 and CDR2 (germline): MNHEY, SMNVEV (reference sequence). The CDR3 protein is CASSQTSGRNEQFF.

V is TRBV18 and J is TRBJ1-1. The germline V gene has CDR1 KGHSH and CDR2 LQKENI. The CDR3 spans 18 residues. This CDR3 reads CASSSSTRAPTENTEAFF.

This clonotype is identified as medium-sized from frequency. The chain links TRBV5-1 to TRBJ2-7; TCRdb proposes TRBD2, but this gene call is untestable without DNA. This CDR3 is built from 14 residues. Germline-derived CDR1 and CDR2 are SGHRS and YFSETQ. The CDR3 reads CASSTTSYSYEQYF.

Measured by frequency, this clonotype is medium-sized. V and J are TRBV20-1 and TRBJ2-1; TCRdb's D call, TRBD2, is unchecked because there is no DNA. Germline loops: CDR1 DFQATT, CDR2 SNEGSKA (reference sequence). The CDR3 extends over 15 amino acids. The CDR3 is CSARALAGIYNEQFF.

This clonotype is called medium-sized based on its frequency. The genes are TRBV20-1 and TRBJ2-1; TCRdb indicates TRBD2, and absent DNA this call remains unverified. Germline CDR1 DFQATT, CDR2 SNEGSKA (reference sequence). This CDR3 has 12 residues. The CDR3 sequence: CSAREREREQFF.

This clonotype shows up as medium-sized by frequency. The rearrangement uses TRBV3-1 and TRBJ1-6; TCRdb proposes TRBD1, but this gene call is untestable without DNA. This CDR3 spans 16 amino acids. Germline loops: CDR1 LGHDT, CDR2 YNNKEL (reference sequence). This chain's CDR3 is CASSQVRTGGNSPLHF.

In terms of frequency, this clonotype is medium-sized. The chain has TRBV15 and TRBJ2-5. The germline V gene encodes CDR1 LNHNV and CDR2 YYDKDF (reference sequence). This CDR3 has 14 residues. This CDR3 is CATSRFGSQETQYF.

This clonotype is deemed large by its frequency. This chain joins TRBV6-4 and TRBJ2-2; no DNA is available, so the TRBD1 call from TCRdb remains unchecked. From germline, CDR1 is MRHNA and CDR2 SNTAGT. There are 13 residues in the CDR3. The CDR3 reads CASSDRGTGELFF.

Judged by frequency, this clonotype is medium-sized (0.01 to 0.1%). The CDR3: CASSDGSTDTQYF. The chain combines TRBV6-4 with TRBJ2-3. The germline CDR1 and CDR2 sequences are MRHNA and SNTAGT. The CDR3 is made up of 13 amino acids.

Judged by frequency, this clonotype is medium-sized (0.01 to 0.1%). V is TRBV14 and J is TRBJ2-1; the TCRdb D gene call, TRBD2, has no DNA to confirm it. The CDR3 sequence is 16 residues long. In germline, CDR1 is SGHDN, CDR2 FVKESK. CDR3 sequence reads: CASSQDRGFSDHEQFF.

According to its frequency, this clonotype is medium-sized (0.01 to 0.1%). The chain couples TRBV6-1 to TRBJ2-1; without DNA, the TCRdb call of TRBD1 cannot be checked. The CDR3 is made up of 15 amino acids. Germline lookup yields CDR1 MNHNS and CDR2 SASEGT. This CDR3 reads CASSEIGGSVLEQFF.

This clonotype is classed as medium-sized by frequency. V is TRBV27 and J is TRBJ2-4; TCRdb calls TRBD1, which cannot be checked without DNA. This CDR3 has 19 amino acids. Germline CDR1 and CDR2: MNHEY and SMNVEV (reference sequence). This CDR3 is CASMAGDAPLRIAKNIQYF.

The rearrangement links TRBV19 to TRBJ1-5; TCRdb returns TRBD1, unconfirmable since there is no DNA. Germline V gene data show CDR1 as LNHDA and CDR2 as SQIVND (reference sequence). This CDR3 comprises 15 residues. The CDR3 sequence is CASRKSSWGSPAQHF.

In terms of frequency, this clonotype is large. The CDR3 region is CASSDRDTGELFF. The V gene is TRBV6-4, the J gene TRBJ2-2. The CDR3 consists of 13 residues. Germline lookup yields CDR1 MRHNA and CDR2 SNTAGT.

V gene TRBV20-1 combines with J gene TRBJ2-4; the TCRdb D gene call, TRBD2, has no DNA to confirm it. The length of the CDR3 is 19 residues. Germline assignment: CDR1 DFQATT and CDR2 SNEGSKA (reference sequence). The CDR3 protein is CSARDVGSGRSGSKNIQYF.

This clonotype is called medium-sized (0.01 to 0.1%) based on its frequency. The rearrangement links TRBV6-1 to TRBJ2-7; TCRdb calls TRBD2, which cannot be checked without DNA. The V gene's germline CDR1 is MNHNS and CDR2 SASEGT. The CDR3 spans 15 residues. CDR3 in amino acids: CASSEGPDSSYEQYF.

Frequency places this clonotype as large. The V gene is TRBV27, the J gene TRBJ2-1; TCRdb indicates TRBD2, and absent DNA this call remains unverified. The CDR3 runs 16 residues. The germline V gene has CDR1 MNHEY and CDR2 SMNVEV (reference sequence). CDR3: CASSLWAASSYNEQFF.

Its frequency marks this clonotype as medium-sized. The V gene is TRBV6-4, the J gene TRBJ2-1; there is no DNA to check the TCRdb D call of TRBD2. This CDR3 is built from 14 residues. The germline V gene encodes CDR1 MRHNA and CDR2 SNTAGT. The CDR3 sequence: CASSESTSGNEQFF.

V gene TRBV11-2 combines with J gene TRBJ2-1; the TCRdb call, TRBD2, lacks DNA for checking. Germline lookup yields CDR1 SGHAT and CDR2 FQNNGV. CDR3 length equals 21 residues. CDR3 sequence: CASSLEGMASGRAFSYNEQFF.

This clonotype ranks as medium-sized in terms of frequency. The V and J genes are TRBV28 and TRBJ1-5; the D call of TRBD1 rests on TCRdb alone, since no DNA is present to check it. This CDR3 region has 13 residues. Germline V gene lookup returns CDR1 MDHEN and CDR2 SYDVKM. The CDR3 region is CASRPPDGETQHF.

This clonotype is called medium-sized (0.01 to 0.1%) based on its frequency. The chain has TRBV6-4 and TRBJ2-3; TCRdb proposes TRBD1, but this gene call is untestable without DNA. Per the germline V gene, CDR1 is MRHNA and CDR2 is SNTAGT. The CDR3 is 14 amino acids. CDR3 sequence: CASSRTGEVDTQYF.

J is TRBJ2-5 and V is TRBV19; TCRdb selects TRBD1, and the lack of DNA leaves this call unchecked. The CDR3 totals 13 residues. Germline-derived CDR1 and CDR2 are LNHDA and SQIVND (reference sequence). The CDR3 region is CASSQYRGETQYF.

This chain uses TRBV6-4 with TRBJ2-6. In germline, CDR1 is MRHNA, CDR2 SNTAGT. The CDR3 runs 15 residues. CDR3 loop: CASSDSHSGANVLTF.